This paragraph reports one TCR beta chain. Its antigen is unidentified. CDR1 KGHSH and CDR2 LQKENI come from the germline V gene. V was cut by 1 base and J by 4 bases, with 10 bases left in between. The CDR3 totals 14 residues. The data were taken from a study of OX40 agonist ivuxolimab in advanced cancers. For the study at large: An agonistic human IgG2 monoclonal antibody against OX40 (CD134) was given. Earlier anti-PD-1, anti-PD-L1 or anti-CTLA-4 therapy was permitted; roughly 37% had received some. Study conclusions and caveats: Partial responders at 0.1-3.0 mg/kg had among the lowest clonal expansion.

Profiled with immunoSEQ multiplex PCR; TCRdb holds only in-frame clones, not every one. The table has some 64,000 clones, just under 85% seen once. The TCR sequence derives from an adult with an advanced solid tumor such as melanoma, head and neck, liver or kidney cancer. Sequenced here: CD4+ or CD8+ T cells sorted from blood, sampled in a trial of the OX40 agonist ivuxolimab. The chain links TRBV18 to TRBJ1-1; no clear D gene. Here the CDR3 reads CASSPQRRSTEAFF. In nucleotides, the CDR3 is TGTGCCAGCTCACCACAACGCCGCAGCACTGAAGCTTTCTTT.